This T cell receptor beta chain emerged from a study of blood T cell repertoires in COVID-19. Study at large: In each case, the material was cDNA or gDNA derived from T cells, B-cell-depleted T cells, or PBMCs.

Sequencing used immunoSEQ multiplex PCR; TCRdb keeps in-frame clones, though not all of them. The data contain about 480,000 clones, 88% of them singletons. The junction had 8 bases not matched to a gene; V was cut back by 2 bases and J by 8 bases. CDR1 and CDR2 from the germline V gene are LNHDA and SQIVND (reference sequence). The CDR3 consists of 16 residues. Participant ages covered roughly 18 to 89 years across 20 to 25 US areas. Donors of Cohort 3 who recovered were those that had two negative PCRs, clearance, or symptom resolution. The sequence derives from a woman in her 40s who had recovered from COVID-19. This sequence joins TRBV19 and TRBJ2-1; 11 nucleotides agree with TRBD2. Sequenced sample: PBMCs or T cells enriched from blood (not recorded which). The CDR3, as DNA: TGTGCCAGTAGTATACCGATAGCGGGAGGGCCCGATGAGCAGTTCTTC. Amino acids: CASSIPIAGGPDEQFF.